This paragraph reports one TCR beta chain. V lost 0 bases, J lost 2 bases, and 9 bases lay in between. The CDR3 sequence is 15 residues long. Germline CDR1 SGDLS, CDR2 YYNGEE. The source of the sample is a study of blood T cell repertoires in COVID-19. Assay: immunoSEQ multiplex PCR; the TCRdb copy retains only in-frame clones and omits some. The sample carries tens of thousands of clones, about nine tenths recorded once. V and J are TRBV9 and TRBJ1-5; D is uncertain. This TCR was sampled from a woman aged 80 or over with acute or convalescent COVID-19. The sequencing input was peripheral blood. The CDR3 reads CASSVDPFGNQPQHF. CDR3 DNA: TGTGCCAGCAGCGTAGATCCGTTTGGCAATCAGCCCCAGCATTTT.